This TCR beta chain was identified during a study of PD-1 blockade in classical Hodgkin lymphoma. Background on the study: The patients were dosed with nivolumab 3 mg/kg, infused intravenously every 2 weeks.

Brentuximab vedotin exposure varied among the patients, all of whom had relapsed after autologous stem cell transplantation. The study recorded best responses of complete response, partial response or progressive disease. The CDR3 totals 12 residues. The V end was cut by 6 bases, the J end by 4 bases, with 8 bases between. Germline CDR1 reads ENHRY; CDR2 reads SYGVKD. Profiled with immunoSEQ multiplex PCR; TCRdb holds only in-frame clones, not every one. The sample lists approximately 100,000 clones, around nine tenths occurring once. This clone was found once. The antigen is not known. Findings and limits, study-wide: For complete responders, baseline diversity was comparable to that of newly diagnosed patients. When nivolumab was started under 1 year after ASCT, patients were excluded.

The sequences come from peripheral blood mononuclear cells (PBMCs), collected before the second cycle of nivolumab. This sequence was found in a human donor with classical Hodgkin lymphoma. V usage is TRBV10-3 and J usage is TRBJ2-3; D not resolved. The CDR3: CAISGGADTQYF. CDR3 DNA: TGTGCCATCAGCGGCGGCGCAGATACGCAGTATTTT.